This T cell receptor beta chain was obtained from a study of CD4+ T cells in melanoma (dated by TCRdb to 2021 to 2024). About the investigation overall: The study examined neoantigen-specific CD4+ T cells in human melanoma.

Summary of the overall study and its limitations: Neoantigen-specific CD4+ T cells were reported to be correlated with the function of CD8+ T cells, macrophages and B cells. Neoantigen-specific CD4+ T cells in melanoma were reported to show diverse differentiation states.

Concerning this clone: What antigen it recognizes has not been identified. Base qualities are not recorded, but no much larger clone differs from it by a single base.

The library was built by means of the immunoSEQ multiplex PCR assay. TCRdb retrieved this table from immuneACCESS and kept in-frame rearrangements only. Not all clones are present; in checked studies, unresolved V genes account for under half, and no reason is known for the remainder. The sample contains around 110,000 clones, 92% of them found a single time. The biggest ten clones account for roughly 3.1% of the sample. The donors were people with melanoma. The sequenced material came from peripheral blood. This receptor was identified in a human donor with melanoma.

The sequenced DNA: TGCGCCAGCAGCTTCCCTAGCGGGAGTGTGAATGAGCAGTTCTTC. This is translated as CASSFPSGSVNEQFF. This sequence uses TRBV5-1 and TRBJ2-1; a stretch of 10 junction bases matches TRBD2. V is cut back by 2 bases and J by 7 bases, with 6 bases in the junction unmatched. The CDR3 runs 15 amino acids, cysteine and phenylalanine included. Only the CDR3 region is kept as DNA, spanning 45 bases read in frame from base 1. Sequences SGHRS (CDR1) and YFSETQ (CDR2) are obtained from the germline V gene.